The table lists the clone carrying this T cell receptor beta chain with many counts. What it recognizes is unknown. The CDR3 is made up of 16 amino acids. Trimming removed 6 bases at V and 0 bases at J, with 19 bases between. Germline CDR1 is SGDLS and CDR2 is YYNGEE. The sample is drawn from a study of T cells in Graves' hyperthyroidism and ophthalmopathy. Out of over 7.5 ml of fresh peripheral blood came the PBMCs. Amplification yielded TCR beta CDR3 regions, with RNA transcripts as the source. During a first-round RT-PCR of the TCR CDR3, the HTBI primer set was used. Using its own MiXCR run on the multiplex PCR reads, TCRdb lists one record per CDR3 protein. This table has 150,000 to 200,000 distinct CDR3 sequences, about 15% appearing once. Regarding the study as a whole: Among thyroid clonotypes expanded above 0.001, most also appeared in blood. Model predictions of ophthalmopathy came a median about six months before onset. From stable hyperthyroidism, ophthalmopathy was separated by a 13 V-J model.

The sequenced sample was blood. The chain joins TRBV9 to TRBJ2-7; D perhaps matches TRBD2 (5 bases). The clonotype originates from a woman in her forties or fifties with Graves' hyperthyroidism. CDR3 protein: CASIPMEETSSYEQYF. CDR3 DNA sequence: TGTGCCAGCATCCCGATGGAGGAGACAAGCTCCTACGAGCAGTACTTC.